The clone carrying this TCR beta chain was picked up many times. The data were taken from a study of shared clonotypes between healthy human individuals. Some clones are missing from TCRdb's copy, which holds only in-frame ones; the method was immunoSEQ multiplex PCR. The table lists fewer than 650,000 clones, just over 75% of them singletons. Participating donors were healthy, HIV-negative adults free of recent acute infections or vaccinations. The sequence was obtained from a woman between 40 and 55 years old in good health. Some clones in this sample may be carry-over from other donors' samples. Sequencing input: PBMCs.

The CDR3 DNA reads as TGTGCCAGCAGTTATCGGACTAGCGGGAGAGATGAGCAGTTCTTC. Encoded protein: CASSYRTSGRDEQFF. The chain has TRBV7-9 and TRBJ2-1; TRBD2 aligns across 13 bases. V was clipped by 6 bases and J by 8 bases; unmatched bases: 7. From germline, CDR1 is SEHNR and CDR2 FQNEAQ (reference sequence). The CDR3 covers 15 residues.